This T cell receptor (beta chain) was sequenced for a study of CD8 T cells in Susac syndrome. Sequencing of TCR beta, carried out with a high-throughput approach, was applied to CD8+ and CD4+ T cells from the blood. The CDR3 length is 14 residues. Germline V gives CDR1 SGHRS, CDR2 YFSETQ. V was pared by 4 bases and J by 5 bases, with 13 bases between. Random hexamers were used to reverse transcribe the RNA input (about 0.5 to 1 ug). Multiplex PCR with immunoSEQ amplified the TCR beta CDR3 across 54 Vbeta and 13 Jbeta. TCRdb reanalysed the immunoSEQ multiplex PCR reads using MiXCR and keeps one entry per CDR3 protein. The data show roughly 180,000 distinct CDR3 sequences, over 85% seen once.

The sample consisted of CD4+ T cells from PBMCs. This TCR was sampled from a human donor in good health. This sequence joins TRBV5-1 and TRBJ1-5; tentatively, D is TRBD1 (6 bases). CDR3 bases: TGCGCCAGCAGCCCGGGACAAACCGATCAGCCCCAGCATTTT. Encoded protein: CASSPGQTDQPQHF.